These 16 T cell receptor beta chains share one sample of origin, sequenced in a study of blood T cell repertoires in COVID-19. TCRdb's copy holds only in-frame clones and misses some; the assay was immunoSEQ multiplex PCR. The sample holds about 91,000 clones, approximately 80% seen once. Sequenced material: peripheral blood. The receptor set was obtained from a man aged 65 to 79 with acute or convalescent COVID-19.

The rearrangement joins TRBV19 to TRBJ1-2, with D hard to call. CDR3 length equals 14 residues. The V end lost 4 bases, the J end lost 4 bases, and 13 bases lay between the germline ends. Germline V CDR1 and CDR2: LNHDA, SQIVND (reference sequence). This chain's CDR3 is CASSTGKEFYGYTF. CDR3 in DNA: TGTGCCAGTAGTACAGGCAAAGAATTCTATGGCTACACCTTC.

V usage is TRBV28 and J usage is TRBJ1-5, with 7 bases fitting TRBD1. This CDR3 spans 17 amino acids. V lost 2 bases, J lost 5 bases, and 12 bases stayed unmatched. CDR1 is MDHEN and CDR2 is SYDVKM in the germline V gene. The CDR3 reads CASSLRSSTGRYQPQHF. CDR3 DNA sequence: TGTGCCAGCAGTTTACGTTCATCGACAGGGCGGTATCAGCCCCAGCATTTT.

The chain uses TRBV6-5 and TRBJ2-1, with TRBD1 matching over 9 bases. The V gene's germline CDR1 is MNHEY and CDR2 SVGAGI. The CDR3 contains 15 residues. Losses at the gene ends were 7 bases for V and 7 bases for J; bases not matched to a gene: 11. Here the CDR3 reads CASIRNRDRANEQFF. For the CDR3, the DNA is TGTGCCAGCATCAGGAACCGGGACAGGGCTAATGAGCAGTTCTTC.

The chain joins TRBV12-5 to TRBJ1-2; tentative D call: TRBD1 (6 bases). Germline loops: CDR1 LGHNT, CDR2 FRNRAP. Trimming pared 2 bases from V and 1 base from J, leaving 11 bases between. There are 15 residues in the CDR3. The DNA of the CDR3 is TGTGCTAGTGGTTTGATGCCAGGGGTTAACTATGGCTACACCTTC. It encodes CASGLMPGVNYGYTF.

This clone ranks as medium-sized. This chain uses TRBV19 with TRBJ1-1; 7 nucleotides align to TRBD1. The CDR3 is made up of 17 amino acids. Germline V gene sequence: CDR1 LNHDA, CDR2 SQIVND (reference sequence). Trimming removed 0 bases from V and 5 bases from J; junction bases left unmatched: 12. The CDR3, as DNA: TGTGCCAGTAGTATAGATTTGGGTCGGACAGGTCAAACTGAAGCTTTCTTT. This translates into CASSIDLGRTGQTEAFF.

CDR3 nucleotide sequence: TGTGCCAGCAGCTTGACACCCGGGGCTGAAGCTTTCTTT. Amino acids: CASSLTPGAEAFF. The V call is TRBV13, the J call TRBJ1-1, with unresolved D. Germline-derived CDR1 and CDR2 are PRHDT and FYEKMQ (reference sequence). Trimming took off 3 bases at V and 6 bases at J, with 11 bases between the two ends. CDR3 length equals 13 residues.

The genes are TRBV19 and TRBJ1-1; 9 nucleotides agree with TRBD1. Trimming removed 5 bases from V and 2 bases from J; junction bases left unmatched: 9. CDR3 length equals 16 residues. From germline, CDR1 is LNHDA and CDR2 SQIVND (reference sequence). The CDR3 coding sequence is TGTGCCAGTAGTCCGGGACAGGGATGGGGTAACACTGAAGCTTTCTTT. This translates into CASSPGQGWGNTEAFF.

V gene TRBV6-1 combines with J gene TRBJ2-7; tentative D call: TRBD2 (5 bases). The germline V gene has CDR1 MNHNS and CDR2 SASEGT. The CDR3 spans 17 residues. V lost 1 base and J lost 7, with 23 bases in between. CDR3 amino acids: CASSEVITGHYTGEQYV. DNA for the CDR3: TGTGCCAGCAGTGAAGTTATAACGGGTCACTACACGGGGGAGCAGTACGTC.

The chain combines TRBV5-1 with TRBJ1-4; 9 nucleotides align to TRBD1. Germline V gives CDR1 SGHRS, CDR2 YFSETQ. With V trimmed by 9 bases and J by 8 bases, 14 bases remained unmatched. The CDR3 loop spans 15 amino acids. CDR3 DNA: TGCGCCACCAGGACAGGGGAGTCGGGTTACGAAAAACTGTTTTTT. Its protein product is CATRTGESGYEKLFF.

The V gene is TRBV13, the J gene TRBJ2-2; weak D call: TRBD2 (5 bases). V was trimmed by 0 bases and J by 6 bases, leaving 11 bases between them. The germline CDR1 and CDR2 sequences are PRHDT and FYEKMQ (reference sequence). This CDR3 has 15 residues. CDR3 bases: TGTGCCAGCAGCTTAGGGCCCGGGAAAGCCGGGGAGCTGTTTTTT. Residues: CASSLGPGKAGELFF. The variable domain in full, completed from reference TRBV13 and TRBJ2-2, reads AAGVIQSPRHLIKEKRETATLKCYPIPRHDTVYWYQQGPGQDPQFLISFYEKMQSDKGSIPDRFSAQQFSDYHSELNMSSLELGDSALYFCASSLGPGKAGELFFGEGSRLTVL.

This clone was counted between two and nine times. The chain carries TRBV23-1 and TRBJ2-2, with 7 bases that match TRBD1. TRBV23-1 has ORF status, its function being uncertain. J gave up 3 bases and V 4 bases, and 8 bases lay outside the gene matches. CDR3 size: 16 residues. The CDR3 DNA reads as TGCGCCAGCAGTCGAAACGGGACAGTCGACACCGGGGAGCTGTTTTTT. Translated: CASSRNGTVDTGELFF.

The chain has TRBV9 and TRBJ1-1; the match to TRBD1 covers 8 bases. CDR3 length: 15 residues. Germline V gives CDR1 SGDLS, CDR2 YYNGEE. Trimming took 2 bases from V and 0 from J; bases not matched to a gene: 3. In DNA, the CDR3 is TGTGCCAGCAGCGTCGGGACAGGCCTGAACACTGAAGCTTTCTTT. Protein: CASSVGTGLNTEAFF.

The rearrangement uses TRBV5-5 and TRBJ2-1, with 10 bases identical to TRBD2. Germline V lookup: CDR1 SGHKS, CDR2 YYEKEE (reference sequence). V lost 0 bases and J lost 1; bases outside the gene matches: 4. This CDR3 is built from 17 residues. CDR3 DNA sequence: TGTGCCAGCAGCTTGGGGCTAGCGGGGGTATCCTACAATGAGCAGTTCTTC. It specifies CASSLGLAGVSYNEQFF. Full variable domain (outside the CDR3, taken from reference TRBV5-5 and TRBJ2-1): DAGVTQSPTHLIKTRGQQVTLRCSPISGHKSVSWYQQVLGQGPQFIFQYYEKEERGRGNFPDRFSARQFPNYSSELNVNALLLGDSALYLCASSLGLAGVSYNEQFFGPGTRLTVL.

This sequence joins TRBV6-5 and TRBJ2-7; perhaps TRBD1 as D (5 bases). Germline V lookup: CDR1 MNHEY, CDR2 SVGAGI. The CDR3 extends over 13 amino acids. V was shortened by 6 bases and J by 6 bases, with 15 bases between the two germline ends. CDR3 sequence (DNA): TGTGCCAGCAGCAGGGTCCCAAATGTCGAGCAGTACGTC. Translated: CASSRVPNVEQYV.

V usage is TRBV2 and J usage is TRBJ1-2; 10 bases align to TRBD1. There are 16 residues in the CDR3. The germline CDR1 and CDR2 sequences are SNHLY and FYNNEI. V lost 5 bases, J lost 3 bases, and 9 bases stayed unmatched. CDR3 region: CASSWDRGAIDYGYTF. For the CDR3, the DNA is TGTGCCAGCAGTTGGGACAGGGGAGCTATCGACTATGGCTACACCTTC.

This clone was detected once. CDR3 residues: CASSLGGFSSYNEQFF. The CDR3 region has the DNA TGTGCCAGCAGTTTAGGCGGTTTTAGCTCCTACAATGAGCAGTTCTTC. V gene TRBV28 combines with J gene TRBJ2-1; no clear D gene. CDR1 is MDHEN and CDR2 is SYDVKM in the germline V gene. V was pared by 2 bases and J by 0 bases, with 11 bases between. The CDR3 spans 16 residues.